Presented here are 2 T cell receptor beta chains from one specimen sequenced in a study of memory CD4+ T cells and cytomegalovirus serostatus. Single viable CD3+CD4+CD8-CD45RO+ cells were sorted as the memory CD4+ T cells. Profiled with immunoSEQ multiplex PCR; TCRdb holds only in-frame clones, not every one. The data contain about 92,000 clones, approximately 80% of them singletons. Sequencing was carried out using memory CD4+ T cells from blood. These receptors all stem from an adult in good health and CMV-seropositive.

The chain recombines TRBV7-2 with TRBJ2-1, with 9 bases identical to TRBD1. J lost 4 bases, V lost 3 bases, and 7 bases had no gene match. The length of the CDR3 is 16 residues. Per germline, CDR1 SGHTA and CDR2 FQGNSA. The CDR3 region is CASSFPGTGIYNEQFF. Written as DNA, the CDR3 is TGTGCCAGCAGCTTCCCGGGGACAGGGATATACAATGAGCAGTTCTTC.

The chain joins TRBV9 to TRBJ1-1, with 9 bases fitting TRBD1. Germline values: CDR1 SGDLS, CDR2 YYNGEE. The V gene end was trimmed by 4 bases and the J gene end by 0 bases; junction bases not matched to a gene: 7. CDR3 size: 16 residues. CDR3 in amino acids: CASSPGTGLMNTEAFF. In DNA, the CDR3 is TGTGCCAGCAGCCCCGGGACAGGGCTCATGAACACTGAAGCTTTCTTT. The whole variable domain, filled in from reference TRBV9 and TRBJ1-1, reads DSGVTQTPKHLITATGQRVTLRCSPRSGDLSVYWYQQSLDQGLQFLIQYYNGEERAKGNILERFSAQQFPDLHSELNLSSLELGDSALYFCASSPGTGLMNTEAFFGQGTRLTVV.